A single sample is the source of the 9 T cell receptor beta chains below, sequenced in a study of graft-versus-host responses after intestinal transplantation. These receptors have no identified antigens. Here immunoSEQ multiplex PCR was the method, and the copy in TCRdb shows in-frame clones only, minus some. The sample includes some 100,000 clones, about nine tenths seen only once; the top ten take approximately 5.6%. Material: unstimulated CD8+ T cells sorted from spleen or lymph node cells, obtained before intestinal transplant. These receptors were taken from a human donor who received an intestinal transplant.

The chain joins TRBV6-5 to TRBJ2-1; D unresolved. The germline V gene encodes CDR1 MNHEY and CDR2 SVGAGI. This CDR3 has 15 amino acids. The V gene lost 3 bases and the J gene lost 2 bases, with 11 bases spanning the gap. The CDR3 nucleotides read TGTGCCAGCAGTTATGAGCTGGGTACCTACAATGAGCAGTTCTTC. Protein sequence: CASSYELGTYNEQFF.

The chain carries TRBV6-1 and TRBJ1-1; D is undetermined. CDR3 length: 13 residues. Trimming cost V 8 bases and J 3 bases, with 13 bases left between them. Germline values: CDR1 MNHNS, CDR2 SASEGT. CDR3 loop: CASLYVGYTEAFF. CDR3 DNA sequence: TGTGCCAGCCTTTACGTCGGTTACACTGAAGCTTTCTTT.

CDR3 residues: CASSPPDRVLSGYTF. CDR3 sequence (DNA): TGTGCCAGCAGTCCCCCCGACAGGGTACTGAGTGGCTACACCTTC. The chain is built from TRBV27 and TRBJ1-2; 7 positions match TRBD1. With 5 bases clipped from V and 7 bases from J, the junction kept 13 bases outside the gene matches. There are 15 residues in the CDR3. Germline CDR1 and CDR2: MNHEY and SMNVEV (reference sequence).

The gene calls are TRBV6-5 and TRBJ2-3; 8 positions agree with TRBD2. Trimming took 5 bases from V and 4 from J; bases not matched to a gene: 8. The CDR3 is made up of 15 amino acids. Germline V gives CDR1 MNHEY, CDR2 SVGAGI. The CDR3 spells CASSPGGAVADTQYF. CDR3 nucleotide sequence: TGTGCCAGCAGTCCCGGGGGGGCTGTCGCAGATACGCAGTATTTT.

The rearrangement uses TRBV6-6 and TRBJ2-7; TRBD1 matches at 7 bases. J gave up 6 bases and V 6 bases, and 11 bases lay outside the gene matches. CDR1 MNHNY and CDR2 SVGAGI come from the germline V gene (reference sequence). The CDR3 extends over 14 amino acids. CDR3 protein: CASSLGLGQLEQYF. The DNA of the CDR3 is TGTGCCAGCAGCTTGGGATTGGGACAGCTCGAGCAGTACTTC.

The DNA of the CDR3 is TGTGCCAGCAAACAGGGGACTGCTTGGGAGCAGTACTTC. Translation: CASKQGTAWEQYF. This sequence joins TRBV27 and TRBJ2-7; tentatively, D is TRBD1 (7 bases). V dropped 7 bases and J dropped 7 bases, with 17 bases sitting between them. The length of the CDR3 is 13 residues. Germline CDR1 MNHEY, CDR2 SMNVEV (reference sequence).

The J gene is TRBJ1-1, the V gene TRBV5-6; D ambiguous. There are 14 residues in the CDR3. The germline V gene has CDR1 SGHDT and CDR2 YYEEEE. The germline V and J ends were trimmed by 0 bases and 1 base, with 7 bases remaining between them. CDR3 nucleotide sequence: TGTGCCAGCAGCTTGGGGCCAGGGAACACTGAAGCTTTCTTT. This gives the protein CASSLGPGNTEAFF.

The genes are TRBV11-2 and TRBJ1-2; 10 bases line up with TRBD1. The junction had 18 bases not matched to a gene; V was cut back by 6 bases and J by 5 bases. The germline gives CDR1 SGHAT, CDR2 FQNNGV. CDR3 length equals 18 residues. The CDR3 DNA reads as TGTGCCAGCAGGCGGCGGGACAGGGGACCCTCGGGTGAATATGGCTACACCTTC. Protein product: CASRRRDRGPSGEYGYTF.

The CDR3 nucleotides read TGTGCCGCCAGCAGTGAACCAGGGTCTAGTAGCAATCAGCCCCAGCATTTT. Translation: CAASSEPGSSSNQPQHF. This rearrangement joins TRBV2 to TRBJ1-5; a possible D gene is TRBD1 (5 bases). The germline CDR1 and CDR2 sequences are SNHLY and FYNNEI. Trimming shortened V by 11 bases and J by 0 bases, and 23 bases separated the two germline ends. This CDR3 is 17 amino acids long.